This T cell receptor (beta chain) was sequenced for a study of T cell changes during pregnancy in multiple sclerosis. Only in-frame clones appear in the TCRdb table, and some are missing; sequencing was by immunoSEQ multiplex PCR. This table holds tens of thousands of clones, around nine tenths found once. V dropped 7 bases and J dropped 2; count of bases not matched to a gene: 6. CDR3 length: 15 amino acids. CDR1 and CDR2 (germline): LNHDA, SQIVND (reference sequence). The source was peripheral blood, collected before pregnancy. This sequence was found in a female donor with multiple sclerosis, enrolled in a pregnancy study. The chain employs TRBV19 and TRBJ2-3; 10 bases agree with TRBD1. The CDR3 loop is CASTPGTGVTDTQYF. The CDR3 DNA follows: TGTGCCAGTACACCCGGGACAGGGGTCACAGATACGCAGTATTTT.